The clone carrying this T cell receptor beta chain counts as medium-sized. Antigen specificity is unknown. Trimming removed 4 bases at V and 7 bases at J, with 13 bases between. Germline loops: CDR1 MNHEY, CDR2 SVGAGI. There are 13 residues in the CDR3. This sample was taken from a study of T-cell reconstitution after alpha-beta-depleted transplantation in children. The study's findings and limits: The main origin of T-cell counts and diversity one year after transplant was newly produced T cells. The origin of high day-60 TCRbeta diversity in some patients lay in surviving recipient T cells and thymic progenitors. About two months after transplant, alpha-beta T cells reportedly came from several hundred expanded graft clones.

Preparing the TCRbeta library involved the use of unique molecular identifiers. Using its own MiXCR run on the PCR reads, TCRdb lists one record per CDR3 protein. The sample yields 210,000 or so distinct CDR3 sequences, roughly 11% seen once. Sequencing was performed on PBMCs, taken before TCRalphabeta/CD19-depleted stem cell transplant. The chain combines TRBV6-5 with TRBJ2-5, with no clear D. This TCR was recovered from a child less than two years old with acute myeloid leukemia, due to receive a stem cell transplant. CDR3 protein: CASSSRVFGTQYF. The CDR3 coding sequence is TGTGCCAGCAGTTCCCGGGTGTTTGGGACCCAGTACTTC.